This T cell receptor beta chain came from a study of blood T cell repertoires in COVID-19. At the level of the study: Samples came from the United States, Italy and Spain, spanning acute and convalescent COVID-19. PBMCs, B-cell-depleted T cells, or T cells were the source of the cDNA or gDNA that made up the material.

The authors' processing: It was from reference gene primer amplification that nucleated cell counts were estimated. Measured with immunoSEQ multiplex PCR; TCRdb has only the in-frame clones, and not every one. The V and J calls and the clone size are those of that table, but D and trimming were determined from the DNA. The sample carries some 100,000 clones, 84% recorded once. Germline V lookup: CDR1 LNHDA, CDR2 SQIVND (reference sequence). Trimming removed 3 bases at V and 1 base at J, with 12 bases between. This CDR3 is built from 15 residues. This rearrangement joins TRBV19 to TRBJ1-2; D call uncertain. The sample comprised peripheral blood. This receptor was taken from a woman in her forties or fifties with acute or convalescent COVID-19. The CDR3 sequence is CASSITASYNYGYTF. The CDR3 nucleotides read TGTGCCAGTAGTATTACAGCTTCCTATAACTATGGCTACACCTTC.